These 8 T cell receptor beta chains were all obtained from the same sample, sequenced in a study of breast tumors, draining lymph nodes, adjacent tissues. Breast cancer patients provided tissue from their axillary draining lymph nodes. MiXCR was run by TCRdb on the multiplex PCR reads, yielding one entry per CDR3 protein. The table has 250,000 or so distinct CDR3 sequences, more than 30% seen once; the top ten hold 1.1%. Sequenced material: axillary lymph node tissue. These receptors originate from a female donor with breast cancer. Some clones in this sample may be carry-over from other donors' samples.

This clonotype was counted a few times. Written as DNA, the CDR3 is TGTGCCAGCAGCTTACTTAGGGGTTCTGAGCAGTTCTTC. It translates to CASSLLRGSEQFF. The chain combines TRBV11-2 with TRBJ2-1; D is possibly TRBD1 (5 bases). This CDR3 comprises 13 residues. CDR1 and CDR2 (germline): SGHAT, FQNNGV. Trimming took off 2 bases at V and 9 bases at J, with 11 bases between the two ends.

This clonotype has ten or more counts. The V call is TRBV11-3, the J call TRBJ2-7; TRBD1 or TRBD2 may be the D gene (6 bases each). This CDR3 spans 15 amino acids. Germline V gene data show CDR1 as SGHNT and CDR2 as YENEEA. Trimming cost V 2 bases and J 7 bases, with 18 bases left between them. CDR3 DNA: TGTGCCAGCAGCTTACGGGGGCGCTCACTGAGAGAGCAGTACTTC. Protein product: CASSLRGRSLREQYF.

The sample holds many counts of this clonotype. The chain recombines TRBV6-5 with TRBJ2-7, with D uncertain. The ends were cut back, 2 bases at V and 3 bases at J, with 11 bases in the middle. CDR3 length equals 14 residues. From germline, CDR1 is MNHEY and CDR2 SVGAGI. DNA for the CDR3: TGTGCCAGCAGTTACAGGCAGGTCAACTACGAGCAGTACTTC. Amino acid sequence: CASSYRQVNYEQYF.

The count of this clonotype is one. This may be a read error: a much more frequent sequence differs by one nucleotide. This chain joins TRBV12-3 or TRBV12-4 and TRBJ2-5; the D gene could be TRBD1 or TRBD2 (5 bases each). The length of the CDR3 is 14 residues. The CDR3 DNA reads TGTGCCAGCAGTTTAAGGGGAGCCCAAGAGACCCAGCACTTC. Its protein is CASSLRGAQETQHF.

This clonotype has ten or more counts. The rearrangement uses TRBV10-2 and TRBJ2-6; the D gene is possibly TRBD2 (6 bases). Per germline, CDR1 WSHSY and CDR2 SAAADI. V lost 3 bases to trimming and J lost 3 bases, with 15 bases between them. The CDR3 is 17 residues long. The DNA for the CDR3 is TGCGCCAGCAGTGAAGGCGGGACCTCAGGTGGGGCCAACGTCCTGACTTTC. It codes for CASSEGGTSGGANVLTF.

This clonotype was recorded many times. The chain carries TRBV7-3 and TRBJ2-6, with TRBD1 identical over 7 bases. This CDR3 has 18 amino acids. The trim removed 1 base at V and 0 bases at J, leaving 6 bases unmatched. Germline loops: CDR1 SGHTA, CDR2 FQGTGA. The chain's CDR3 is CASSLRGTAASGANVLTF. Here the CDR3 DNA reads TGTGCCAGCAGCTTAAGAGGGACAGCCGCCTCTGGGGCCAACGTCCTGACTTTC.

V usage is TRBV5-1 and J usage is TRBJ1-1; weak D call: TRBD1 (5 bases). CDR3 length: 14 amino acids. The germline V gene encodes CDR1 SGHRS and CDR2 YFSETQ. Trimming stripped 4 bases from V and 0 bases from J, with 10 bases between. The CDR3 spells CASSKGLLNTEAFF. CDR3 bases: TGCGCCAGCAGCAAGGGACTGCTGAACACTGAAGCTTTCTTT.

This clonotype was observed at least ten times. This chain links TRBV25-1 with TRBJ2-3; TRBD1 might be the D (5 bases). CDR1 is MGHDK and CDR2 is SYGVNS in the germline V gene. The CDR3 covers 15 residues. V lost 2 bases and J lost 2, with 11 bases in between. The CDR3 DNA reads TGTGCCAGCAGTGAACAACTGACAGTCACAGATACGCAGTATTTT. This encodes CASSEQLTVTDTQYF.